These 25 T cell receptor beta chains were sequenced from one sample in a study of T cells after yellow fever vaccination. TCRdb reprocessed the 5' RACE reads with MiXCR, giving one entry per CDR3 protein. The table has 300,000 to 400,000 distinct CDR3 sequences, under 7.5% seen once. Material: PBMCs, obtained 5 days after the yellow fever booster vaccination. The receptors shown here come from a man aged 25-45 years who received the YFV17D yellow fever vaccine.

In its sample, this clonotype was seen many times. The rearrangement links TRBV29-1 to TRBJ2-7, with TRBD2 matching over 11 bases. Germline V CDR1 and CDR2: SQVTM, ANQGSEA. Trimming took 6 bases from V and 4 from J; bases not matched to a gene: 5. This CDR3 region has 13 residues. As DNA, the CDR3 is TGCAGCGTAGTAGCGGGAGGGCCTTACGAGCAGTACTTC. This gives the protein CSVVAGGPYEQYF.

The chain recombines TRBV19 with TRBJ2-1; D is ambiguous. V lost 0 bases and J lost 4, with 7 bases in between. Germline lookup yields CDR1 LNHDA and CDR2 SQIVND (reference sequence). The CDR3 sequence is 14 residues long. The CDR3 DNA follows: TGTGCCAGTAGTATAGACTCGGAGTACAATGAGCAGTTCTTC. Protein sequence: CASSIDSEYNEQFF.

This clonotype was found a few times. The genes are TRBV3-1 and TRBJ2-3; TRBD2 matches at 10 bases. The CDR3 spans 17 residues. Germline V gives CDR1 LGHDT, CDR2 YNNKEL (reference sequence). The V segment lost 4 bases and the J segment 5 bases; nucleotides outside the gene matches: 12. DNA of the CDR3: TGTGCCAGCAGCCCTCGCGGACTAGCGGAAAGGGGAGATACGCAGTATTTT. It yields the protein CASSPRGLAERGDTQYF.

The table lists this clonotype with a few counts. The CDR3 sequence: CSARTGAGHNSPLHF. The CDR3 bases are TGCAGTGCTAGAACGGGGGCAGGTCATAATTCACCCCTCCACTTT. The V gene is TRBV20-1, the J gene TRBJ1-6; tentatively, D is TRBD1 (6 bases). The CDR3 is made up of 15 amino acids. Germline V lookup: CDR1 DFQATT, CDR2 SNEGSKA (reference sequence). Trimming removed 2 bases from V and 5 bases from J, with 13 bases in between.

The rearrangement joins TRBV12-3 or TRBV12-4 to TRBJ2-7; D ambiguous. The V end was cut by 3 bases, the J end by 4 bases, with 10 bases between. The CDR3 consists of 13 residues. Written as DNA, the CDR3 is TGTGCCAGCAGTTTTGACTCTTTGTACGAGCAGTACTTC. Amino acid sequence: CASSFDSLYEQYF.

This clonotype has ten or more counts. The chain carries TRBV5-1 and TRBJ2-3; 11 bases match TRBD2. This CDR3 has 15 residues. Germline assignment: CDR1 SGHRS and CDR2 YFSETQ. The J segment lost 4 bases and the V segment lost 6 bases, leaving 7 bases of the junction unmatched. CDR3 region: CASMPVAGGSDTQYF. DNA for the CDR3: TGCGCCAGCATGCCGGTAGCGGGAGGGTCAGATACGCAGTATTTT.

This clonotype was seen ten or more times. The rearrangement links TRBV6-1 to TRBJ2-2; 7 nucleotides match TRBD1. The CDR3 spans 16 residues. Germline assignment: CDR1 MNHNS and CDR2 SASEGT. Trimming took 1 base from V and 2 from J; bases not matched to a gene: 4. CDR3 amino acids: CASSEGDRQNTGELFF. CDR3 in DNA: TGTGCCAGCAGTGAAGGGGACAGACAAAACACCGGGGAGCTGTTTTTT.

This clonotype was seen ten or more times. This rearrangement joins TRBV5-1 to TRBJ2-2, with D unresolved. Germline assignment: CDR1 SGHRS and CDR2 YFSETQ. The CDR3 length is 16 residues. V was shortened by 2 bases and J by 4 bases, with 15 bases between the two germline ends. The chain's CDR3 is CASSFGPMESTGELFF. Written as DNA, the CDR3 is TGCGCCAGCAGCTTTGGCCCGATGGAGTCCACCGGGGAGCTGTTTTTT.

This clonotype was observed a handful of times. The chain joins TRBV7-2 to TRBJ1-2; D may be TRBD1 (5 bases). The V end was cut by 3 bases, the J end by 4 bases, with 12 bases between. The CDR3 totals 14 residues. CDR1 and CDR2 (germline): SGHTA, FQGNSA. DNA of the CDR3: TGTGCCAGCAGCTTGGGGGGGTCCGCCTATGGCTACACCTTC. Translated, it gives CASSLGGSAYGYTF.

A note on this clonotype: This may be a read error: a much more frequent sequence differs by one nucleotide. The chain links TRBV11-2 to TRBJ2-7; D unresolved. The CDR3 loop spans 13 amino acids. Germline assignment: CDR1 SGHAT and CDR2 FQNNGV. In DNA form, the CDR3 reads TGTGCCAACAGCTTAATCAGCCCCTGGGAGCAGTACTTC. The encoded protein is CANSLISPWEQYF.

The CDR3 reads CSAAPNQETQYF. For the CDR3, the DNA is TGCAGTGCTGCACCGAACCAAGAGACCCAGTACTTC. The chain links TRBV20-1 to TRBJ2-5; D is unclear. The CDR3 length is 12 residues. From germline, CDR1 is DFQATT and CDR2 SNEGSKA (reference sequence). V was pared by 5 bases and J by 0 bases, with 7 bases between.

Many counts were recorded for this clonotype. The chain joins TRBV15 to TRBJ2-1; D not resolved. Trimming removed 1 base at V and 9 bases at J, with 4 bases between. CDR3 length equals 11 residues. CDR1 and CDR2 (germline): LNHNV, YYDKDF (reference sequence). CDR3 loop: CATSRGGEQFF. DNA for the CDR3: TGTGCCACCAGCAGAGGGGGTGAGCAGTTCTTC.

Many counts were recorded for this clonotype. V gene TRBV3-1 combines with J gene TRBJ2-7; D gene unclear. The V and J ends lost 0 bases and 5 bases respectively, with 5 bases between them. Germline CDR1 and CDR2: LGHDT and YNNKEL (reference sequence). CDR3 length equals 12 residues. CDR3 sequence reads: CASSQEVHEQYF. Here the CDR3 DNA reads TGTGCCAGCAGCCAAGAAGTGCACGAGCAGTACTTC.

This clonotype was seen a handful of times. The rearrangement uses TRBV20-1 and TRBJ1-1; TRBD1 matches 7 bases. The CDR3 consists of 13 residues. V lost 4 bases to trimming and J lost 2 bases; unmatched junction nucleotides: 4. Germline-derived CDR1 and CDR2 are DFQATT and SNEGSKA (reference sequence). CDR3 nucleotides: TGCAGTGCTAAGGGACAGTTAAACACTGAAGCTTTCTTT. Translated: CSAKGQLNTEAFF.

This clonotype has a count of ten or more. This sequence joins TRBV3-1 and TRBJ2-7; no firm D call. Trimming stripped 8 bases from V and 2 bases from J, with 16 bases between. The germline CDR1 and CDR2 sequences are LGHDT and YNNKEL (reference sequence). The CDR3 extends over 14 amino acids. CDR3 in amino acids: CASSPRASAYEQYF. The CDR3 DNA reads as TGTGCCAGCTCCCCACGAGCGTCGGCCTACGAGCAGTACTTC.

This clonotype was detected once. V and J are TRBV24-1 and TRBJ2-7; the D gene is possibly TRBD2 (5 bases). The germline V gene encodes CDR1 KGHDR and CDR2 SFDVKD. The V end was cut by 5 bases, the J end by 8 bases, with 12 bases between. The CDR3 consists of 12 residues. The CDR3 is CATSALRRKQYF. The CDR3 DNA sequence: TGTGCCACCAGTGCCCTTAGGAGGAAGCAGTACTTC.

V usage is TRBV12-3 or TRBV12-4 and J usage is TRBJ2-3, with D perhaps matching TRBD2 (7 bases). The ends were cut back, 2 bases at V and 10 bases at J, with 13 bases in the middle. The length of the CDR3 is 13 residues. The CDR3 coding sequence is TGTGCCAGCAGTTTATGGGAGGGGGTAGCGCAGTATTTT. Translated: CASSLWEGVAQYF.

In this sample, this clonotype turned up a few times. The chain recombines TRBV6-5 with TRBJ2-5; TRBD1 agrees at 8 bases. The V segment lost 0 bases and the J segment 6 bases; nucleotides outside the gene matches: 9. In germline, CDR1 is MNHEY, CDR2 SVGAGI. The CDR3 sequence is 16 residues long. Here the CDR3 DNA reads TGTGCCAGCAGTTACTCGGAGGGGACAGGCGGGCAGACCCAGTACTTC. Amino acids: CASSYSEGTGGQTQYF.

This clonotype was observed a handful of times. The V call is TRBV7-3, the J call TRBJ2-2, with TRBD2 as a possible D gene (6 bases). Germline assignment: CDR1 SGHTA and CDR2 FQGTGA. The germline V and J ends were trimmed by 2 bases and 5 bases, with 12 bases remaining between them. This CDR3 has 15 residues. The chain's CDR3 is CASSLVGTSTGELFF. DNA for the CDR3: TGTGCCAGCAGCTTAGTAGGGACTTCAACCGGGGAGCTGTTTTTT.

J is TRBJ2-3 and V is TRBV20-1, with D perhaps matching TRBD1 (6 bases). This CDR3 comprises 17 residues. CDR1 and CDR2 (germline): DFQATT, SNEGSKA (reference sequence). V shed 2 bases and J shed 0 bases, with 18 bases lying between them. The CDR3 DNA reads as TGCAGTGCTAGATGGGCCTTCAGGGGACCGAGCACAGATACGCAGTATTTT. Translating gives CSARWAFRGPSTDTQYF.

This clonotype was observed a few times. The gene calls are TRBV7-8 and TRBJ2-5, with 10 bases aligning to TRBD2. CDR1 is SGHVS, CDR2 FQNEAQ, per germline. The V gene end was trimmed by 0 bases and the J gene end by 4 bases; junction bases not matched to a gene: 2. The CDR3 extends over 15 amino acids. The DNA of the CDR3 is TGTGCCAGCAGCTTAGCGGTAGCGGGAGGAGAGACCCAGTACTTC. Protein product: CASSLAVAGGETQYF.

In this sample, this clonotype turned up many times. This chain joins TRBV20-1 and TRBJ1-1; D gene unclear. CDR1 is DFQATT and CDR2 is SNEGSKA in the germline V gene (reference sequence). The CDR3 is 12 amino acids. Trimming removed 6 bases at V and 1 base at J, with 9 bases between. CDR3 loop: CSALKENTEAFF. CDR3 coding DNA: TGCAGTGCCCTAAAAGAGAACACTGAAGCTTTCTTT.

The chain uses TRBV14 and TRBJ1-1; a possible D gene is TRBD1 (5 bases). CDR3 length: 14 amino acids. Germline CDR1 and CDR2: SGHDN and FVKESK. V lost 2 bases and J lost 5, with 12 bases in between. Here the CDR3 reads CASSQRPRGTEAFF. CDR3 DNA: TGTGCCAGCAGCCAAAGGCCCCGGGGGACTGAAGCTTTCTTT.

The rearrangement joins TRBV23-1 to TRBJ2-1; perhaps TRBD2 as D (5 bases). TRBV23-1 is sorted into the ORF group, with uncertain function. V was pared by 2 bases and J by 0 bases, with 26 bases between. The CDR3 runs to 21 residues. The chain's CDR3 is CASSQTRRGVRRQSSYNEQFF. The DNA of the CDR3 is TGCGCCAGCAGTCAAACCCGCCGTGGGGTGAGGAGGCAAAGCTCCTACAATGAGCAGTTCTTC.

This clonotype has just a few counts. The chain employs TRBV29-1 and TRBJ1-4; D is unclear. The CDR3 extends over 10 amino acids. CDR1 and CDR2 (germline): SQVTM, ANQGSEA. Trimming stripped 5 bases from V and 6 bases from J, with 4 bases between. The CDR3 sequence is CSVYYEKLFF. In DNA, the CDR3 is TGCAGCGTTTATTATGAAAAACTGTTTTTT.